This TCR beta chain stems from a study of T cell changes during pregnancy in multiple sclerosis. CDR3 size: 15 residues. Germline loops: CDR1 SGHAT, CDR2 FQNNGV. Losses at the gene ends were 5 bases for V and 5 bases for J; bases not matched to a gene: 8. Assay: immunoSEQ multiplex PCR; the TCRdb copy retains only in-frame clones and omits some. Seen here are tens of thousands of clones, around 95% observed once, and the top ten hold roughly 0.33%. The sample in question was CD4+ T cells from peripheral blood mononuclear cells, obtained before pregnancy. The chain uses TRBV11-2 and TRBJ1-4; 7 bases are shared with TRBD1. This TCR was sampled from a female donor with multiple sclerosis, enrolled in a pregnancy study. The CDR3 is CASSATGTVNEKLFF. As DNA, the CDR3 is TGTGCCAGCAGCGCGACCGGGACAGTGAATGAAAAACTGTTTTTT.